This T cell receptor (beta chain) stems from a study of OX40 agonist ivuxolimab in advanced cancers. Study-wide background: Three patients got partial responses; one had hepatocellular carcinoma and two had cutaneous melanoma.

Germline values: CDR1 LNHDA, CDR2 SQIVND (reference sequence). The germline V and J ends were trimmed by 8 bases and 2 bases, with 7 bases remaining between them. This CDR3 has 11 amino acids. Here immunoSEQ multiplex PCR was the method, and the copy in TCRdb shows in-frame clones only, minus some. The sample gives about 77,000 clones, roughly 85% of which show up once; 2% to 2.5% is in the top ten. The source of this sequence is an adult with an advanced solid tumor such as melanoma, head and neck, liver or kidney cancer. The genes are TRBV19 and TRBJ2-7; perhaps D is TRBD1 or TRBD2 (5 bases each). The starting material was CD4+ or CD8+ T cells sorted from blood, obtained in a trial of the OX40 agonist ivuxolimab. The CDR3 DNA reads as TGTGCCAGTGGGGGTCCCTACGAGCAGTACTTC. It specifies CASGGPYEQYF.